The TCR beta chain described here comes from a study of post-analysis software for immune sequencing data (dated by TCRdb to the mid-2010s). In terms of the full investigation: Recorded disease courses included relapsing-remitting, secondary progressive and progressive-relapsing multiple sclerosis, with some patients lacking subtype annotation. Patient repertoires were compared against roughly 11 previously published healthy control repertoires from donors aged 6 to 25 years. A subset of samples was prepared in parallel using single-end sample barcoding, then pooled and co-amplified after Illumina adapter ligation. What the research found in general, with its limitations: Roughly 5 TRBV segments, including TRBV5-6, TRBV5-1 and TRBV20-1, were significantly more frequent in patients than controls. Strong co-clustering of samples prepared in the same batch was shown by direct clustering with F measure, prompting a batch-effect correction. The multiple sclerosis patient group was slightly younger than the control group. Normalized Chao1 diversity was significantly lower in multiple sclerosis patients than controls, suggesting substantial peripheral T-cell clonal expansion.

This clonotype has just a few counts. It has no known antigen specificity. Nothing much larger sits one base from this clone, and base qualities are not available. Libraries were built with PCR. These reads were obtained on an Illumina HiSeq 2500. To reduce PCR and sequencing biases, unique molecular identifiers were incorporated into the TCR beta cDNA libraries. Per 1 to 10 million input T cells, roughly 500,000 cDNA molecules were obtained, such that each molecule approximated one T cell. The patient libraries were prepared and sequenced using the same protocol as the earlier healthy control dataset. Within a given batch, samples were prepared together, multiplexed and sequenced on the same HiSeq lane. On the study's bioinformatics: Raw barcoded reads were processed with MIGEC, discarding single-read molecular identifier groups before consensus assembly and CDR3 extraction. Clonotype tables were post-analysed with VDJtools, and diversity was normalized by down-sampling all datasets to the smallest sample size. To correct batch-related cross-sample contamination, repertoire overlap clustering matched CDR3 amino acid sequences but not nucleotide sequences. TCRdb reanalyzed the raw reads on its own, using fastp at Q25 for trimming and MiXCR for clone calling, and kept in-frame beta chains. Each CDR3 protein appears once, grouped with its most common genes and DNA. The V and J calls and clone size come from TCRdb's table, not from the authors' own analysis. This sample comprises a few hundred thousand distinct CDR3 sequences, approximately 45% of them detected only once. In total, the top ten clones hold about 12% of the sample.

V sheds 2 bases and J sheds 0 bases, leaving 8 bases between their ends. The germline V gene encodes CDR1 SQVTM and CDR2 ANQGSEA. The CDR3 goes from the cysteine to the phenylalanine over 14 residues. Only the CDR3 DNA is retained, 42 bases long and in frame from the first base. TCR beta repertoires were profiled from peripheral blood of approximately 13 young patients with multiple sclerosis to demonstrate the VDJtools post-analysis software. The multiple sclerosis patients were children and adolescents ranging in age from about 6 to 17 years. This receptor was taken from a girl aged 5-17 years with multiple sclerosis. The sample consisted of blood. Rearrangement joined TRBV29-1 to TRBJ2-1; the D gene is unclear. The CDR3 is CSVESSGSYNEQFF. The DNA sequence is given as TGCAGCGTTGAAAGCTCTGGCTCCTACAATGAGCAGTTCTTC.